The TCR beta chain described here comes from a study of neurological immune-mediated disorders. Each TCR transcript was tagged with a 10-nucleotide random UMI during 5'RACE. MiXCR was run by TCRdb on the 5' RACE reads, yielding one entry per CDR3 protein. The sample consists of about 55,000 distinct CDR3 sequences, less than 5% of them appearing once. Study-level points and caveats: On phylogenetic grouping, the repertoires of 18 of 34 multiple sclerosis patients fell within one related-CDR3 cluster, constituting a possible signature. For the multiple sclerosis repertoire cluster, no association with any clinical or MRI feature was found. The greatest TCR clonal expansion occurred in HTLV-1-associated myelopathy and the least in multiple sclerosis, which fell below healthy controls.

As concerns this clonotype: What it binds is unknown.

CDR3 length equals 12 residues. V lost 8 bases, J lost 2 bases, and 10 bases lay in between. Germline CDR1 is MNHNY and CDR2 is SVGAGI (reference sequence). This TCR came from a man aged 50-60 years with multiple sclerosis. Material: PBMCs. This chain joins TRBV6-6 and TRBJ2-7, with unresolved D. CDR3: CASGEGPYEQYF. DNA for the CDR3: TGTGCCAGCGGGGAAGGGCCCTACGAGCAGTACTTC.